The present T cell receptor (beta chain) was sequenced within a study of memory CD4+ T cells and cytomegalovirus serostatus. The sort gate was single viable CD3+CD4+CD8-CD45RO+ cells for memory CD4+ T cells. The J segment lost 7 bases and the V segment lost 2 bases, leaving 10 bases of the junction unmatched. Germline loops: CDR1 SGHNT, CDR2 YYREEE (reference sequence). This CDR3 has 15 amino acids. This table comes from immunoSEQ multiplex PCR, and its TCRdb copy is limited to in-frame clones, with some not included. The sample lists around 40,000 clones, around three quarters occurring once. The receptor comes from an adult in good health and CMV-seronegative. The J gene is TRBJ1-2, the V gene TRBV5-4; 8 bases are a match to TRBD1. Material: memory CD4+ T cells from blood. The CDR3 sequence: CASSLWTGWGSGYTF. Written as DNA, the CDR3 is TGTGCCAGCAGCTTATGGACAGGGTGGGGGTCTGGCTACACCTTC.